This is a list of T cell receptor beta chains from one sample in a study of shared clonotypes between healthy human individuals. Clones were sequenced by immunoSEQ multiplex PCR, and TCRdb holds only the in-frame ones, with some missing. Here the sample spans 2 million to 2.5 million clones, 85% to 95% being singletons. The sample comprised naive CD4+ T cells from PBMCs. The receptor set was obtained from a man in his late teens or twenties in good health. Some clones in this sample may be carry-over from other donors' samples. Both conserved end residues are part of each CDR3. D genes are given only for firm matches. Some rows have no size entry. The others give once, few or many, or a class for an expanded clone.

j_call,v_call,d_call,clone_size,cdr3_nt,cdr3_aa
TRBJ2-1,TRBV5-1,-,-,TGCGCCAGCAGCTTGGGTGCGCGGGATTTAAATGAGCAGTTCTTC,CASSLGARDLNEQFF
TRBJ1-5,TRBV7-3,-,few,TGTGCCAGCAGCTCGGGGGGCAATCAGCCCCAGCATTTT,CASSSGGNQPQHF
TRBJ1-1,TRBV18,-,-,TGTGCCAGCTCACTTGGACAGCGGAACACTGAAGCTTTCTTT,CASSLGQRNTEAFF
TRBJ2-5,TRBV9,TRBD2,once,TGTGCCAGCAGCGTAGGGATTGGCGGGAGCCATCAAGAGACCCAGTACTTC,CASSVGIGGSHQETQYF
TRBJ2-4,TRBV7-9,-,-,TGTGCCAGCAGCTATGGGGGCCGCCTGGGGCGGAACATTCAGTACTTC,CASSYGGRLGRNIQYF
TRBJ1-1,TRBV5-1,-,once,TGCGCCAGCAGCTTCCACCGGGCGTCGGGCACTGAAGCTTTCTTT,CASSFHRASGTEAFF
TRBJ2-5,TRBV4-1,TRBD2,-,TGCGCCAGCAGCCCGGGACTAGCGGGAGAAGAGACCCAGTACTTC,CASSPGLAGEETQYF
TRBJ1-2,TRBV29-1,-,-,TGCAGCGTTGACAAGGGGTACTATGGCTACACCTTC,CSVDKGYYGYTF
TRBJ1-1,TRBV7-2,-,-,TGTGCCAGCAGCTTACAAGAGAACACTGAAGCTTTCTTT,CASSLQENTEAFF
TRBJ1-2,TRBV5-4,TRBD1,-,TGTGCCAGCAGCCGGGACAGGGTTGACTATGGCTACACCTTC,CASSRDRVDYGYTF
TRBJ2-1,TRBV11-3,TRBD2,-,TGTGCCAGCAGCCTCAGCGGGACTCGGAATGAGCAGTTCTTC,CASSLSGTRNEQFF
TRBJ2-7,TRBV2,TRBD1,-,TGTGCCAGCAGTTGGGACAGGCCCTACGAGCAGTACTTC,CASSWDRPYEQYF
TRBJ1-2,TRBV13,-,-,TGTGCCAGCAGCTTAGTACTAACCCTGGGCTATGGCTACACCTTC,CASSLVLTLGYGYTF
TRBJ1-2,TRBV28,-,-,TGTGCCAGCAGTTTCGTCGGGACCGATTATGGCTACACCTTC,CASSFVGTDYGYTF
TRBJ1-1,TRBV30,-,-,TGTGCCTGGAGTGGGGCGGGGGGTGAAGCTTTCTTT,CAWSGAGGEAFF
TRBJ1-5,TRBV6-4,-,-,TGTGCCACCCAGGGGAGCAATCAGCCCCAGCATTTT,CATQGSNQPQHF
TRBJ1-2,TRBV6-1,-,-,TGTGCCAGCGGGACGGAAACATATGGCTACACCTTC,CASGTETYGYTF
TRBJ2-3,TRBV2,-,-,TGTGCCAGCAGTAAGGACTCGGGGGCCGATACGCAGTATTTT,CASSKDSGADTQYF
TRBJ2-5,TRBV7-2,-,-,TGTGCCAGCAGCTTAAACTGGGGGCCATGGGAGACCCAGTACTTC,CASSLNWGPWETQYF
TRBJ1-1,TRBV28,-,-,TGTGCCAGCAGTGAGAAGGGATACACTGAAGCTTTCTTT,CASSEKGYTEAFF
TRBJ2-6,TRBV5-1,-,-,TGCGCCACCAAAAAAGGGTCCGGGGCCAACGTCCTGACTTTC,CATKKGSGANVLTF
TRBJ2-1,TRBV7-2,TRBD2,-,TGTGCCAGCAGCTTAAGCGGGAGGGGGGATGAGCAGTTCTTC,CASSLSGRGDEQFF
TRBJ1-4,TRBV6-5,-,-,TGTGCCAGCAGTTACTTAGGGGGAGGATTTGAAAAACTGTTTTTT,CASSYLGGGFEKLFF
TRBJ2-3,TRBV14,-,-,TGTGCCAGCAGCCTCTCATGGGGTACAGGGAGGCCAGATACGCAGTATTTT,CASSLSWGTGRPDTQYF